This T cell receptor beta chain was profiled in a study of T cells in Graves' hyperthyroidism and ophthalmopathy (dated by TCRdb to between 2018 and 2020). Study-wide context: Peripheral blood samples were taken at the time of initial diagnosis, prior to any treatment. TCR V-J signatures able to tell the groups apart were searched for in a discovery cohort of approximately 95 patients, of whom more than 40 had Graves' ophthalmopathy and more than 55 had stable Graves' hyperthyroidism. Prospective prediction of ophthalmopathy was tested in an independent validation cohort of 18 to 20 hyperthyroidism patients and 17 patients who later progressed to ophthalmopathy. For training and testing, the 100 patients in the discovery cohort were randomly divided in a 7:3 ratio. Thyroid tissue and blood T-cell repertoires from more than 5 Graves' hyperthyroidism patients were also compared in the study. After sampling, hyperthyroidism patients received methimazole starting at 30 mg daily, and ophthalmopathy patients received high-dose intravenous methylprednisolone. The paper describes TCR Vbeta CDR3 sequencing of 140 or so peripheral blood samples, made up of 43 ophthalmopathy patients, more than 70 hyperthyroidism patients and roughly 17 progressor patients. Findings and caveats that apply to the study as a whole: Blood samples also contained most of the expanded thyroid clonotypes (frequency above 0.001), which suggests that blood repertoires may reflect thyroid immune responses. In validation, the model predicted progression to ophthalmopathy a median of about 6.8 months before onset, with over 55% sensitivity and about 72% specificity. In cross-validation, a model built on a 13 V-J signature told ophthalmopathy apart from stable hyperthyroidism with under 90% sensitivity and approximately 81% specificity, and in testing the same model reached 80%/75%. Sample size was not statistically predetermined, and investigators were not blinded to group allocation.

Amplification of TCR beta CDR3 regions was carried out from RNA transcripts. The TCR CDR3 was subjected to a first round of RT-PCR using the HTBI primer set and the Qiagen OneStep RT-PCR kit. A second multiplex PCR round built the libraries, followed by size selection and purification. Sequencing of the libraries was done on an Illumina HiSeq2000 using paired-end 100 bp reads. As for the authors' bioinformatics: SOAPnuke was used to process the raw data, throwing out any read that contained adapters or uncalled bases, had a mean Phred below 15, or lacked an exact constant-primer or identifier match. High-quality paired reads were merged with COPE v1.2.5, and unique nucleotide sequences were defined as clonotypes. MiTCR v1.1 was used to align clonotypes to the IMGT TRBV, TRBD and TRBJ reference segments. Only V-J combinations with frequency above 0.0001, covering about 99% of repertoires, were analysed. The TCS score was defined as F50 (clonal expansion) divided by E x V (chaos), with BLOSUM62-based TCRdist calculated between CDR3 peptides within each V-J. Welch's t-statistics and random forest reduced some 510 V-J features to about 13, which were used in a naive Bayes classifier (R e1071). Through fastp at Q25 and MiXCR, TCRdb rebuilt clones from the public reads, retaining in-frame beta chains. One record per CDR3 amino acid sequence lists the most common genes and DNA. TCRdb, rather than the study authors, made the V and J calls. Across this sample there are approximately 430,000 distinct CDR3 sequences, with 15% to 19% seen only once. The ten top clones hold around 7% of the sample.

Note on this clonotype: Its cognate antigen has yet to be identified. Per-base quality was not reported, and no clone a single base away is much larger than it.

Graves' hyperthyroidism was defined as stable when no progression to ophthalmopathy occurred over 18 months of follow-up. The hyperthyroidism patients were between 18 and 65 years old and newly diagnosed, with a disease duration of less than 2 months. Exclusion was applied to patients with uncontrolled infections, other autoimmune diseases, pregnancy or lactation. Clinical symptoms, serum thyroxine and TRAb, thyroid ultrasound, and orbital computed tomography formed the basis for the diagnoses. PBMCs were isolated from around 10 ml of fresh peripheral blood by Ficoll-Paque density gradient centrifugation. Total RNA was extracted with Trizol reagent, and quality was checked on an Agilent 2100 Bioanalyzer. Compared with germline, V lacks 8 bases and J lacks 3 bases; bases without a gene match: 13. From the cysteine up to the phenylalanine, the CDR3 has a length of 17 residues. Only CDR3 DNA is held: 51 bases, read in frame from base 1. From the germline V gene, CDR1 is MDHEN and CDR2 is SYDVKM.

The specimen sequenced was blood. This sequence was found in a woman between 18 and 29 years old with Graves' hyperthyroidism. The chain is made from TRBV28 and TRBJ2-3; 11 central nucleotides agree with TRBD2. CDR3 region: CASVTPQLAGVTDTQYF. The sequence in DNA is TGTGCCAGCGTGACCCCGCAACTAGCGGGAGTGACAGATACGCAGTATTTT. Reference TRBV28 and TRBJ2-3 proteins supply the regions before and after the CDR3; the full variable domain is: DVKVTQSSRYLVKRTGEKVFLECVQDMDHENMFWYRQDPGLGLRLIYFSYDVKMKEKGDIPEGYSVSREKKERFSLILESASTNQTSMYLCASVTPQLAGVTDTQYFGPGTRLTVL.